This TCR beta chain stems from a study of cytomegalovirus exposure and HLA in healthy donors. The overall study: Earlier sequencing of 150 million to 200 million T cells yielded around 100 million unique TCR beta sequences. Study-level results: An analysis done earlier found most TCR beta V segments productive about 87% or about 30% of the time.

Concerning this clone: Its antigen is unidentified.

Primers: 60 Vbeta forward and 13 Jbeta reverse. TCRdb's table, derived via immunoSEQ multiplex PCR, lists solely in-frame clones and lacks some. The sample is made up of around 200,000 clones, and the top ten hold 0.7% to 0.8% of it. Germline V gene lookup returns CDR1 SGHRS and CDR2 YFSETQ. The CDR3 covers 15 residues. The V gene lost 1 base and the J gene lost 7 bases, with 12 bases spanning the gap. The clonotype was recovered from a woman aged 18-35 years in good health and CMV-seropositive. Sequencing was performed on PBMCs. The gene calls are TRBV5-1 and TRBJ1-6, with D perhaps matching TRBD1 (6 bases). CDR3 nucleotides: TGCGCCAGCAGCTTGTTAGAGGGGGGGAATTCACCCCTCCACTTT. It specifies CASSLLEGGNSPLHF.